What follows is one T cell receptor beta chain and its context. Its antigen remains unidentified. Only in-frame clones appear in the TCRdb table, and some are missing; sequencing was by immunoSEQ multiplex PCR. The table includes around 99,000 clones, around 90% detected once. This entry comes from a study of T cell responses to AZD1222 COVID-19 vaccine. Study-wide background: Investigators merged groups given second doses at roughly 4 or roughly 12 weeks. Study observations and caveats: Females outnumbered males among donors, who were mostly white British; clonal diversity was possibly underestimated. Nearly half of unique spike-specific TCRs reportedly avoided B.1.351 and B.1.1.7 mutated regions. Baseline seropositivity characterized only six AZD1222 recipients.

The CDR3 has 20 residues. The germline V gene encodes CDR1 LGHNA and CDR2 YNFKEQ. V lost 0 bases, J lost 2 bases, and 16 bases stayed unmatched. The sample in question was peripheral blood, obtained on day 0 of AZD1222 vaccination. V usage is TRBV4-2 and J usage is TRBJ2-1; TRBD2 matches 7 bases. This receptor was taken from an adult in good health. The CDR3 spells CASSQDNLWGAGTAYNEQFF. CDR3 DNA: TGTGCCAGCAGCCAAGATAATCTCTGGGGAGCGGGAACAGCCTACAATGAGCAGTTCTTC.